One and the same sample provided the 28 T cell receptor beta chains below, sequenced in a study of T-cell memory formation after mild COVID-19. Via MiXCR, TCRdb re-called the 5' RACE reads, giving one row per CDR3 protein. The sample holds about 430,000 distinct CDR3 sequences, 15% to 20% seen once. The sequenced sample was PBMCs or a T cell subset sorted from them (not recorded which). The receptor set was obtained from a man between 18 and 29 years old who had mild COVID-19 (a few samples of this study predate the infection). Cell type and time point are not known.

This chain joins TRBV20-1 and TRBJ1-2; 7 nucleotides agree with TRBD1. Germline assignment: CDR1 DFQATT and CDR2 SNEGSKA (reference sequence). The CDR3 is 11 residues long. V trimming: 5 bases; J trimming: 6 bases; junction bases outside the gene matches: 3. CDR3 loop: CSAGRGNGYTF. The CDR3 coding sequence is TGCAGTGCTGGCAGGGGGAATGGCTACACCTTC.

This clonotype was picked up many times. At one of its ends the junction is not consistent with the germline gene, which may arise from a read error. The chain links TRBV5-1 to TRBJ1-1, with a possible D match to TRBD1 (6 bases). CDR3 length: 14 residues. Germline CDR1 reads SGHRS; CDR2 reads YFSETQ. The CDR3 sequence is CASSLTGMNTEAFF. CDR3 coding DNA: TGTGCCAGCAGCTTAACAGGGATGAACACTGAAGCTTTCTTT.

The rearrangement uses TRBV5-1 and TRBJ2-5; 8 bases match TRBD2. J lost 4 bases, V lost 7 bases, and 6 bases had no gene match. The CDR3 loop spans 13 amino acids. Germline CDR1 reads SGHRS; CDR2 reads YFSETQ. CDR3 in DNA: TGCGCCAGCTTCGACCGGGAGGGAGAGACCCAGTACTTC. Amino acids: CASFDREGETQYF. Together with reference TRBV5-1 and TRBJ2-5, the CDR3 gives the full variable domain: KAGVTQTPRYLIKTRGQQVTLSCSPISGHRSVSWYQQTPGQGLQFLFEYFSETQRNKGNFPGRFSGRQFSNSRSEMNVSTLELGDSALYLCASFDREGETQYFGPGTRLLVL.

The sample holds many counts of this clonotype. This chain's CDR3 is CASRPTSGGMAYQETQYF. The CDR3 bases are TGTGCCAGCAGGCCAACTAGCGGGGGCATGGCGTACCAAGAGACCCAGTACTTC. The genes are TRBV6-6 and TRBJ2-5, with 11 bases that match TRBD2. The germline gives CDR1 MNHNY, CDR2 SVGAGI (reference sequence). Trimming cost V 6 bases and J 0 bases; bases outside gene matches: 12. The CDR3 spans 18 residues.

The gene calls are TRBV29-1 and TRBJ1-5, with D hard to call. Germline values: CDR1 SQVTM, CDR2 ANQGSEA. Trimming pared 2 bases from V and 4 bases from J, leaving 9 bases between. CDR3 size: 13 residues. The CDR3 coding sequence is TGCAGCGTTGAAATCGCCAAAAATCAGCCCCAGCATTTT. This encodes CSVEIAKNQPQHF.

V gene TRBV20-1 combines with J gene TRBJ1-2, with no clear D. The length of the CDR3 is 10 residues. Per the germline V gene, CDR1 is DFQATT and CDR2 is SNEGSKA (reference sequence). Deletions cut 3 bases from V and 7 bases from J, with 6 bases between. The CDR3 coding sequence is TGCAGTGCTAGTTTGTTTGGCTACACCTTC. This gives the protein CSASLFGYTF.

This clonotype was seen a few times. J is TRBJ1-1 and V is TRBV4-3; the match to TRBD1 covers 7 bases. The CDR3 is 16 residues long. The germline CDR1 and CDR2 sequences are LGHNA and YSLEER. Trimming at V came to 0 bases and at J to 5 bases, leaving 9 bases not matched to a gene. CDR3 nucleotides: TGCGCCAGCAGCCAAGATTTGAGACAGGGAGGAACTGAAGCTTTCTTT. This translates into CASSQDLRQGGTEAFF.

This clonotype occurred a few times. The CDR3 is CASSLQAMNTEAFF. The DNA of the CDR3 is TGTGCCAGCAGTCTACAGGCAATGAACACTGAAGCTTTCTTT. The chain carries TRBV6-6 and TRBJ1-1, with a weak D call TRBD1 (5 bases). Germline V gene lookup returns CDR1 MNHNY and CDR2 SVGAGI (reference sequence). V was cut by 5 bases and J by 0 bases, with 10 bases left in between. There are 14 residues in the CDR3.

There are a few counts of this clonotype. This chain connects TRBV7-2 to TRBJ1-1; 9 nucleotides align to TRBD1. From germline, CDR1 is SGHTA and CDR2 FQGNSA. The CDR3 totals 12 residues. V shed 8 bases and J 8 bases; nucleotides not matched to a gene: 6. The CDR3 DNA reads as TGTGCCAGCGGCCGGGACAGGGAGGAAGCTTTCTTT. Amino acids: CASGRDREEAFF.

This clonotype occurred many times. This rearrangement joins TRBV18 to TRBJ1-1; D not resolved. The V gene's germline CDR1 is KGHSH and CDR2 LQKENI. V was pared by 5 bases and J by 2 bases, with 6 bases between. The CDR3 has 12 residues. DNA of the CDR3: TGTGCCAGCTCATCTTTTAACACTGAAGCTTTCTTT. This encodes CASSSFNTEAFF.

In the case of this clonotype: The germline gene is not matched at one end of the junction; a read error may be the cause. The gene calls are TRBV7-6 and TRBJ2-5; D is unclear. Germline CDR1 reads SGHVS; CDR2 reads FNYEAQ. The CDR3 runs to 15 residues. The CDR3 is CAISLLGMDSETQYF. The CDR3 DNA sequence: TGTGCCATCAGCTTACTGGGAATGGATAGTGAGACCCAGTACTTC.

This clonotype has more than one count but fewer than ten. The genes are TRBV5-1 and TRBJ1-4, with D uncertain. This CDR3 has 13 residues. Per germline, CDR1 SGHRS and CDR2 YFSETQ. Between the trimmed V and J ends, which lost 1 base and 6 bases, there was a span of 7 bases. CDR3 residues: CASSLMGDEKLFF. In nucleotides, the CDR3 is TGCGCCAGCAGCTTGATGGGCGATGAAAAACTGTTTTTT.

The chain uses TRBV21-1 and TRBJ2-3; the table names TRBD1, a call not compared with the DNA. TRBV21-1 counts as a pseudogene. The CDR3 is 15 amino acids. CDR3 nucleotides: TGTGCCAGCAGCACCTTACAGCTCCCTCAGGGTACGCAGTATTTT. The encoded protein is CASSTLQLPQGTQYF.

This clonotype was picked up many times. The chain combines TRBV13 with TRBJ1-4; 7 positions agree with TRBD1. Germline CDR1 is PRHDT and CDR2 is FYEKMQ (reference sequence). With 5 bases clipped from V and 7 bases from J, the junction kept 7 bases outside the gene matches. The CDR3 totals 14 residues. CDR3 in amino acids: CASSKTGFAEKLFF. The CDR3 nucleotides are TGTGCCAGCAGCAAGACAGGGTTTGCTGAAAAACTGTTTTTT. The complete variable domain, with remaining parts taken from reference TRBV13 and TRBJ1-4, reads AAGVIQSPRHLIKEKRETATLKCYPIPRHDTVYWYQQGPGQDPQFLISFYEKMQSDKGSIPDRFSAQQFSDYHSELNMSSLELGDSALYFCASSKTGFAEKLFFGSGTQLSVL.

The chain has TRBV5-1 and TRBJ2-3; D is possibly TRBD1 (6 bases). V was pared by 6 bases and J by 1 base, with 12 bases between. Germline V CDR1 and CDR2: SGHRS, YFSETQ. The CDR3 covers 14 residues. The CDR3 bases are TGCGCCAGCAAAGAGACAGGAGGCACAGATACGCAGTATTTT. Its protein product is CASKETGGTDTQYF.

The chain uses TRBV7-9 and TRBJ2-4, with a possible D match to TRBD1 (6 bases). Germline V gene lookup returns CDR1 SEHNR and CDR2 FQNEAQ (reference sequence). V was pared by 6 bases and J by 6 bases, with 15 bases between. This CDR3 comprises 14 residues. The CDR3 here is CASSSGVHGNIQYF. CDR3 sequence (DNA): TGTGCCAGCAGTTCAGGGGTTCATGGAAACATTCAGTACTTC.

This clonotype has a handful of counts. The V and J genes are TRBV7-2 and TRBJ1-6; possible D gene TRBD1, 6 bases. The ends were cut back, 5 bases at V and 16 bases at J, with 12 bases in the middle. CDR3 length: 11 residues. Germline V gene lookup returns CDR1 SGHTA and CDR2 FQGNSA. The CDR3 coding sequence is TGTGCCAGCAGCACAGGACAGAGACTCCACTTT. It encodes CASSTGQRLHF. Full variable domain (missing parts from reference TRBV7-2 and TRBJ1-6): GAGVSQSPSNKVTEKGKDVELRCDPISGHTALYWYRQSLGQGLEFLIYFQGNSAPDKSGLPSDRFSAERTGGSVSTLTIQRTQQEDSAVYLCASSTGQRLHFGNGTRLTVT.

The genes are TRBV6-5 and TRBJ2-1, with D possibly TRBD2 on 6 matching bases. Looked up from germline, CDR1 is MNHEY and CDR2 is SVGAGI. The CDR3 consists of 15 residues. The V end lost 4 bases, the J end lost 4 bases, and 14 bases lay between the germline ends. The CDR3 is CASSSHGGIYNEQFF. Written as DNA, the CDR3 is TGTGCCAGCAGTTCCCACGGCGGGATATACAATGAGCAGTTCTTC.

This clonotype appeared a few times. The CDR3 nucleotides are TGTGCCAGCAGTGCCGGGACAGAGAACACCGGGGAGCTGTTTTTT. Translation: CASSAGTENTGELFF. The genes are TRBV12-3 or TRBV12-4 and TRBJ2-2; 7 bases agree with TRBD1. V trimming: 5 bases; J trimming: 1 base; junction bases outside the gene matches: 4. The CDR3 sequence is 15 residues long.

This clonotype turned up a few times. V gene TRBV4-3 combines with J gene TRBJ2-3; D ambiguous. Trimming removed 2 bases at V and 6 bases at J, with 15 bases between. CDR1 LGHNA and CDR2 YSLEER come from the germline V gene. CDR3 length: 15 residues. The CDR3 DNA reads TGCGCCAGCAGCCAATCGCGGACCTTCGGGGATACGCAGTATTTT. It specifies CASSQSRTFGDTQYF.

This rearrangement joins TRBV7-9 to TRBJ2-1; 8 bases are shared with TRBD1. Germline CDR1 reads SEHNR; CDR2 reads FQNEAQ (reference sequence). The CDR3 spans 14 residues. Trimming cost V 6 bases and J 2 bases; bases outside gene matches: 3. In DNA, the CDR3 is TGTGCCAGCAGTTTGACAGGGGCCTACAATGAGCAGTTCTTC. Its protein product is CASSLTGAYNEQFF.

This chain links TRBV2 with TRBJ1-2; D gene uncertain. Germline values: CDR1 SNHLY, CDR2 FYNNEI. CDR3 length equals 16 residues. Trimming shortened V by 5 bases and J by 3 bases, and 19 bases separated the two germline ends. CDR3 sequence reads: CASSWDRALLDYGYTF. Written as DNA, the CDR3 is TGTGCCAGCAGTTGGGATCGCGCCCTACTAGACTATGGCTACACCTTC.

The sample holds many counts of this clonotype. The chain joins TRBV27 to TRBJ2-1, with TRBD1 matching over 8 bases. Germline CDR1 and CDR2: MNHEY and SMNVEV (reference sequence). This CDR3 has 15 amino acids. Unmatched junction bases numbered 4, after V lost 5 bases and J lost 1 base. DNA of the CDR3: TGTGCCAGCAGTCCAGGGACAGGATCCTACAATGAGCAGTTCTTC. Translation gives CASSPGTGSYNEQFF.

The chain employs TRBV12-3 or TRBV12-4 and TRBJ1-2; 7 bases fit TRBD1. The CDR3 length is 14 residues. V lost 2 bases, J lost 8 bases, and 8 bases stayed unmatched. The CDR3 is CASSLSTGAGGYTF. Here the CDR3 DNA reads TGTGCCAGCAGTTTATCAACAGGGGCCGGAGGCTACACCTTC.

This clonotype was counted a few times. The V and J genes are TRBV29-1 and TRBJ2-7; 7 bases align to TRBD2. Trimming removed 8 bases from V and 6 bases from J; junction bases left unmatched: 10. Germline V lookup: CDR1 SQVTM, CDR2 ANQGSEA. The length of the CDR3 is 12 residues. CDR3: CSTTGGGSEQYF. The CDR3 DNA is TGCAGCACCACGGGCGGGGGTTCCGAGCAGTACTTC.

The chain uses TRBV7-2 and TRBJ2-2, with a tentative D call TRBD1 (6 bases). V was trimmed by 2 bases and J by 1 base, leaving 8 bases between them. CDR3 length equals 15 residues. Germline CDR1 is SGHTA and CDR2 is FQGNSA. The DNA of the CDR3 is TGTGCCAGCAGCTTACAGGGACAGAACACCGGGGAGCTGTTTTTT. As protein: CASSLQGQNTGELFF.

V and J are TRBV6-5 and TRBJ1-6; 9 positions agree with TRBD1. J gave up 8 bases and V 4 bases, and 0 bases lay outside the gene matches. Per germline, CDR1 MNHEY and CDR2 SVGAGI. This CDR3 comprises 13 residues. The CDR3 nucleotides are TGTGCCAGCAGTTGGGACAGGGATTCACCCCTCCACTTT. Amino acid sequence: CASSWDRDSPLHF.

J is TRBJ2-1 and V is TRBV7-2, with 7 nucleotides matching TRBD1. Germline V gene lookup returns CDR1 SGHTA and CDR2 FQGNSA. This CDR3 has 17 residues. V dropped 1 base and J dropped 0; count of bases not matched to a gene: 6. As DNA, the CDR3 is TGTGCCAGCAGCTTAGGCTCAGGGGGTGTCTCCTACAATGAGCAGTTCTTC. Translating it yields CASSLGSGGVSYNEQFF. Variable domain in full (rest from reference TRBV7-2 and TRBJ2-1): GAGVSQSPSNKVTEKGKDVELRCDPISGHTALYWYRQSLGQGLEFLIYFQGNSAPDKSGLPSDRFSAERTGGSVSTLTIQRTQQEDSAVYLCASSLGSGGVSYNEQFFGPGTRLTVL.